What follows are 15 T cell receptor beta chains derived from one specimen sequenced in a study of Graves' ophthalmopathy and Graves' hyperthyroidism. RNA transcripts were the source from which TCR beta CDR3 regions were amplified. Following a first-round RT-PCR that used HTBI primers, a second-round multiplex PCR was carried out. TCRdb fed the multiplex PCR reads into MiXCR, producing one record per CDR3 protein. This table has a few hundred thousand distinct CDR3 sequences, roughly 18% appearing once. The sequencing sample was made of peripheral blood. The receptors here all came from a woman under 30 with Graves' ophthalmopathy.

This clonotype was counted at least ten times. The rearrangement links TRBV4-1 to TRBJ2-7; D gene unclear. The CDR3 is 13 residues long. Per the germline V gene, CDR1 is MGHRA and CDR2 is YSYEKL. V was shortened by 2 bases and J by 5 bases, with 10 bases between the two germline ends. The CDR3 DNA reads TGCGCCAGCAGCCAATTCTCGGATAACGAGCAGTACTTC. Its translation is CASSQFSDNEQYF.

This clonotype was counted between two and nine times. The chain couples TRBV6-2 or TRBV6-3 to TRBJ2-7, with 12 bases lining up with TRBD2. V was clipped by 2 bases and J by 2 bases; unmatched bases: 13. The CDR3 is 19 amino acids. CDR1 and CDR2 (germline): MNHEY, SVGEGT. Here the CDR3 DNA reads TGTGCCAGCAGTTACGGAATCGGATACGCTAGCGGGAGGGCCTACGAGCAGTACTTC. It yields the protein CASSYGIGYASGRAYEQYF.

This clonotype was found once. The CDR3 nucleotides read TGTGCCAGCAGTTACGGCGCAGGCACCGGGGAGCTGTTTTTT. Translation: CASSYGAGTGELFF. V and J are TRBV6-5 and TRBJ2-2; D is unclear. Germline V gene lookup returns CDR1 MNHEY and CDR2 SVGAGI. The CDR3 is made up of 14 amino acids. With 2 bases removed from V and 4 bases from J, the gap between germline ends came to 8 bases.

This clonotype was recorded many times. The CDR3 DNA is TGTGCCAGCAGCTCCATCACCCGACATCGTGAAGCTTTCTTT. The encoded protein is CASSSITRHREAFF. This sequence joins TRBV28 and TRBJ1-1, with D hard to call. The CDR3 extends over 14 amino acids. V was shortened by 6 bases and J by 7 bases, with 18 bases between the two germline ends. In germline, CDR1 is MDHEN, CDR2 SYDVKM.

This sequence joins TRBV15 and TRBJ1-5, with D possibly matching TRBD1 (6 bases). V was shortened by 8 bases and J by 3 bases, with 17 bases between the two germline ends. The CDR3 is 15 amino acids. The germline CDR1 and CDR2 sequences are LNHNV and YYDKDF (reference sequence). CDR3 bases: TGTGCCACCCCTACCTTCGACAGGTCCAATCAGCCCCAGCATTTT. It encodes CATPTFDRSNQPQHF.

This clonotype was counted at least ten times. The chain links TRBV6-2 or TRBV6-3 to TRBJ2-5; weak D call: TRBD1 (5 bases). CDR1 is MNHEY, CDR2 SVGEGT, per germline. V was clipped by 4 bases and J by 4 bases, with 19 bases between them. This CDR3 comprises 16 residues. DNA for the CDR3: TGTGCCAGCAGTTCCTCCGGACAAGTATTGGGAGAGACCCAGTACTTC. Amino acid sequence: CASSSSGQVLGETQYF.

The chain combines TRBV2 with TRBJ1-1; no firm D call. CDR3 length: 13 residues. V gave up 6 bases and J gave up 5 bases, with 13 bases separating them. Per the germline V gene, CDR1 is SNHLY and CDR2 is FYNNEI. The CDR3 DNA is TGTGCCAGCAGCAAAAGCGAAAGAACTGAAGCTTTCTTT. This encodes CASSKSERTEAFF.

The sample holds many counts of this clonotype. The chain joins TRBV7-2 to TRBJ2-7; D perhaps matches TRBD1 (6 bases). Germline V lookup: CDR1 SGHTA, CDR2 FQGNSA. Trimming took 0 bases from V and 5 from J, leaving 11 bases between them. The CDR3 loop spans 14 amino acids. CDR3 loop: CASSLAQGFNEQYF. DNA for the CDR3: TGTGCCAGCAGCTTAGCTCAGGGGTTTAACGAGCAGTACTTC.

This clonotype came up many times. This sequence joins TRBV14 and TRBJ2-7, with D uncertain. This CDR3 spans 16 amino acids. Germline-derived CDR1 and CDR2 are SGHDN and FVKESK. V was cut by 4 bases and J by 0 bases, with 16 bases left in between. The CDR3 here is CASSLLTIDGSYEQYF. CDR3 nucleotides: TGTGCCAGCAGCCTTTTAACAATCGACGGCTCCTACGAGCAGTACTTC.

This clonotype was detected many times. CDR3 sequence (DNA): TGCAGTGGGCGGGGGGCGGAGACCCAGTACTTC. Its protein is CSGRGAETQYF. V and J are TRBV20-1 and TRBJ2-5; TRBD2 agrees at 8 bases. CDR1 is DFQATT, CDR2 SNEGSKA, per germline (reference sequence). J lost 5 bases, V lost 7 bases, and 3 bases had no gene match. This CDR3 is 11 amino acids long.

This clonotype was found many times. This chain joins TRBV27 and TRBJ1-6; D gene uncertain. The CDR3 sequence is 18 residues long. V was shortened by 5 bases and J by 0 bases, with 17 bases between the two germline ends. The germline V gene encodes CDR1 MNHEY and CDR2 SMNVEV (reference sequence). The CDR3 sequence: CASSPPRRSSSYNSPLHF. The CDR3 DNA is TGTGCCAGCAGTCCCCCTCGACGTTCCAGCTCCTATAATTCACCCCTCCACTTT.

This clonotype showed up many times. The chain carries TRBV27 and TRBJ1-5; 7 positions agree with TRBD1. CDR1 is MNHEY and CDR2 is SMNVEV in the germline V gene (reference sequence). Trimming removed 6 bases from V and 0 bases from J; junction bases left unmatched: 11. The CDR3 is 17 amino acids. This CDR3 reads CASSLRGGTASNQPQHF. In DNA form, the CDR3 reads TGTGCCAGCAGCCTTAGGGGTGGGACAGCTAGCAATCAGCCCCAGCATTTT.

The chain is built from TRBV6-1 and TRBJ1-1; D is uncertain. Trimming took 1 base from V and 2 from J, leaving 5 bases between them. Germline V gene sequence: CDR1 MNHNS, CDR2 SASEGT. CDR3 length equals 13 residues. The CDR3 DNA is TGTGCCAGCAGTGAAGTATATAACACTGAAGCTTTCTTT. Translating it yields CASSEVYNTEAFF.

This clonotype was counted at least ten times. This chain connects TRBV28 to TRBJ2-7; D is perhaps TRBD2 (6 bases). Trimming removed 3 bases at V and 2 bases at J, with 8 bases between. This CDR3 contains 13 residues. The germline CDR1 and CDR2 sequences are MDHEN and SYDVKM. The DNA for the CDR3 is TGTGCCAGCAGTTTGGAGGGCACCTACGAGCAGTACTTC. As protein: CASSLEGTYEQYF.

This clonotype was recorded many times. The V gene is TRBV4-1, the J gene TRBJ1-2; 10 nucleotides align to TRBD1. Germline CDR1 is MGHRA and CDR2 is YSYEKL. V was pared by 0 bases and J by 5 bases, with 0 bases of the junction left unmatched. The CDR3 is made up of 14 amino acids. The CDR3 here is CASSQEGQGYGYTF. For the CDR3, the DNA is TGCGCCAGCAGCCAAGAGGGACAGGGGTATGGCTACACCTTC.